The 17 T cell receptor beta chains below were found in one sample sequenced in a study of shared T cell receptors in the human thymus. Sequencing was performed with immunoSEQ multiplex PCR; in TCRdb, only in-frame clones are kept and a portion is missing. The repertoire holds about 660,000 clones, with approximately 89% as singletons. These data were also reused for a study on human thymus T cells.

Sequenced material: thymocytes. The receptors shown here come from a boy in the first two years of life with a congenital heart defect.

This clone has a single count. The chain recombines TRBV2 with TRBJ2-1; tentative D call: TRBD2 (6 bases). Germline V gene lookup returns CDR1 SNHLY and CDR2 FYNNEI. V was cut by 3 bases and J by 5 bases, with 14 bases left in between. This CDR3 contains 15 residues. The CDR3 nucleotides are TGTGCCAGCAGTGAGTTACGGGACTCTCACAATGAGCAGTTCTTC. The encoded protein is CASSELRDSHNEQFF.

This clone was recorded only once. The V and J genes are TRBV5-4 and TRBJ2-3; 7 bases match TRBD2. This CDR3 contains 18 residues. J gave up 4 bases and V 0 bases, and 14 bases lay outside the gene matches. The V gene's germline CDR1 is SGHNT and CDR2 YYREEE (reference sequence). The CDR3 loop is CASSLEGLPGRDPDTQYF. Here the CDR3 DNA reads TGTGCCAGCAGCTTGGAGGGTTTACCAGGGAGGGATCCAGATACGCAGTATTTT.

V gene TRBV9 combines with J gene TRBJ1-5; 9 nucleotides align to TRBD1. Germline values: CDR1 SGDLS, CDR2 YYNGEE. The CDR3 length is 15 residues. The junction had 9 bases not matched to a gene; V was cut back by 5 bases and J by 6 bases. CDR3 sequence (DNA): TGTGCCAGCAGTAGGGGACAGGGTGGAAGTCAGCCCCAGCATTTT. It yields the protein CASSRGQGGSQPQHF.

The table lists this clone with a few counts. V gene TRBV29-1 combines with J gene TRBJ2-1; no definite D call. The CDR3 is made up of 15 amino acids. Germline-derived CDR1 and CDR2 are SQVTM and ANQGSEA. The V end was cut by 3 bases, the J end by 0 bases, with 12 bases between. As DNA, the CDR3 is TGCAGCGTTGATCCGACTTGCTGCTCCTACAATGAGCAGTTCTTC. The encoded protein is CSVDPTCCSYNEQFF.

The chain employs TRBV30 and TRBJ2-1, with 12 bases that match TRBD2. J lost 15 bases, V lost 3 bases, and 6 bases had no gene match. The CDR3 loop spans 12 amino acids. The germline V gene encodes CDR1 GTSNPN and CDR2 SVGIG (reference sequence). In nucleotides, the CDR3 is TGTGCCTGGAGGAATGGACTAGCGGGGACGTTCTTC. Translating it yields CAWRNGLAGTFF.

CDR3 DNA: TGTGCCAGCAGCGCTTACCAGAAATCCTACGAGCAGTACTTC. Translated, it gives CASSAYQKSYEQYF. The chain has TRBV9 and TRBJ2-7; unclear D gene. CDR3 length: 14 residues. The germline V and J ends were trimmed by 3 bases and 1 base, with 11 bases remaining between them. CDR1 is SGDLS and CDR2 is YYNGEE in the germline V gene.

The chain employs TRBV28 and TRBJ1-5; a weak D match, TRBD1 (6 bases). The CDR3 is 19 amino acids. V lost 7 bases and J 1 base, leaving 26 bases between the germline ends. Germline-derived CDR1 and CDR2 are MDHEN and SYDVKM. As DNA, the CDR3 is TGTGCCAGCACCCCCCGGGAGGGGGGAACTACAGGGAGCAATCAGCCCCAGCATTTT. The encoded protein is CASTPREGGTTGSNQPQHF.

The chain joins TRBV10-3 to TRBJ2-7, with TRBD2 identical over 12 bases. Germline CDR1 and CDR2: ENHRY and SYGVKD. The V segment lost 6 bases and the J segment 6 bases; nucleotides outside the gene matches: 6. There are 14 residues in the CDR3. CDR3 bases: TGTGCCATCAGACCTAGCGGGGGGGCGCTCGAGCAGTACTTC. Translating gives CAIRPSGGALEQYF.

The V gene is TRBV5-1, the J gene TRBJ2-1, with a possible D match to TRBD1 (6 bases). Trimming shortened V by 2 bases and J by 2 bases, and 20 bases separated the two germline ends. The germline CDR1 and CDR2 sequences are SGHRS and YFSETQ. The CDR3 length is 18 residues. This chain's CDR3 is CASSFWVKGERTYNEQFF. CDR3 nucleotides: TGCGCCAGCAGCTTCTGGGTTAAGGGGGAGAGAACCTACAATGAGCAGTTCTTC.

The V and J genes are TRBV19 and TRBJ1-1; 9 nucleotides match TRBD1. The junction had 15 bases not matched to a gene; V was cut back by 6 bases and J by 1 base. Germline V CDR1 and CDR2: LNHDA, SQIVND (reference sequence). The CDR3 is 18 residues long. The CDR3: CASSPAGVGQGKNTEAFF. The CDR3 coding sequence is TGTGCCAGTAGCCCCGCAGGTGTGGGACAGGGAAAGAACACTGAAGCTTTCTTT.

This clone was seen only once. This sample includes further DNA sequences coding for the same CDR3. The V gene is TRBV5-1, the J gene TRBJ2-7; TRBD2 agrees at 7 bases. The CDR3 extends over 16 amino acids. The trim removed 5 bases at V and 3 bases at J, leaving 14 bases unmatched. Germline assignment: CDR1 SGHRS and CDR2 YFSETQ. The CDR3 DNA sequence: TGCGCCAGCAGGGCGGGGGACCTGGCCCCCTACTACGAGCAGTACTTC. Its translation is CASRAGDLAPYYEQYF.

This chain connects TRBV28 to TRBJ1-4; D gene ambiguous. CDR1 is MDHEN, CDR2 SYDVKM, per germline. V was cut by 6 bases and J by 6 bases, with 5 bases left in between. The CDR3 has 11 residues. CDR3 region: CASSIHEKLFF. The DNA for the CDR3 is TGTGCCAGCAGCATTCATGAAAAACTGTTTTTT.

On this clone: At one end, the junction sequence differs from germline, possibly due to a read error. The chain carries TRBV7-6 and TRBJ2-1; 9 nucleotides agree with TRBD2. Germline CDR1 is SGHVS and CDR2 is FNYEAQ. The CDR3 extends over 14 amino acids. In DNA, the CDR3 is TGTGCCAGCAGCTTAGGTTCAGCGGGGGGCCATCAGATCTTC. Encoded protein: CASSLGSAGGHQIF.

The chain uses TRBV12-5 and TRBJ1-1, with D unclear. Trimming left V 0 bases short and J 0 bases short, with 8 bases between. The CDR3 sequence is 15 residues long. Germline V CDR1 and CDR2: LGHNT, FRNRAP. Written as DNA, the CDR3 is TGTGCTAGTGGTTTGGTACCGAGCATGAACACTGAAGCTTTCTTT. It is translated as CASGLVPSMNTEAFF.

The CDR3 is CASSLEGAGNEQFF. Written as DNA, the CDR3 is TGTGCCAGCAGCTTGGAGGGGGCCGGGAATGAGCAGTTCTTC. The chain uses TRBV5-4 and TRBJ2-1, with 7 positions matching TRBD1. Trimming cost V 0 bases and J 7 bases; bases outside gene matches: 4. This CDR3 is 14 amino acids long. Looked up from germline, CDR1 is SGHNT and CDR2 is YYREEE (reference sequence).

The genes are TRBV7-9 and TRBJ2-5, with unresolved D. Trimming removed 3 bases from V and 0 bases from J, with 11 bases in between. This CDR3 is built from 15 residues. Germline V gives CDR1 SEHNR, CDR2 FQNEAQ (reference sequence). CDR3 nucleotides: TGTGCCAGCAGCTTGGGCAGGTCGTACCAAGAGACCCAGTACTTC. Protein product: CASSLGRSYQETQYF.

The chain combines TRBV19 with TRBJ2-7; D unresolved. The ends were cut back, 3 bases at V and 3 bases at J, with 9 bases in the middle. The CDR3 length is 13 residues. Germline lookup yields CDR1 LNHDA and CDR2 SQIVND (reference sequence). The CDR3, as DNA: TGTGCCAGTAGTATTGGGCAGTACTACGAGCAGTACTTC. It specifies CASSIGQYYEQYF.